This T cell receptor beta chain was observed in a study of shared clonotypes between healthy human individuals. General study results and limits: A generally larger estimated richness was seen in naive subsets than in memory subsets.

As regards this clone: Its antigen is unknown.

Using immunoSEQ multiplex PCR, the repertoire was profiled, and TCRdb retains in-frame clones only, with some absent. Altogether some 1.1 million clones are present, about 80% being singletons, with the ten largest covering 0.85% to 1%. CDR3 length: 16 amino acids. Unmatched junction bases numbered 4, after V lost 6 bases and J lost 0 bases. Germline CDR1 and CDR2: SNHLY and FYNNEI. This clonotype was obtained from a man aged 18 to 35 in good health. Some clones in this sample may be carry-over from other donors' samples. The sequenced sample consisted of memory CD4+ T cells from PBMCs. Subset reported: CD45RA-negative fraction. V usage is TRBV2 and J usage is TRBJ2-3; 12 nucleotides agree with TRBD2. CDR3 DNA: TGTGCCAGCAGCGGACTAGCGGGAATGAGCACAGATACGCAGTATTTT. This sequence encodes CASSGLAGMSTDTQYF. Filled out from reference TRBV2 and TRBJ2-3, the complete variable domain reads EPEVTQTPSHQVTQMGQEVILRCVPISNHLYFYWYRQILGQKVEFLVSFYNNEISEKSEIFDDQFSVERPDGSNFTLKIRSTKLEDSAMYFCASSGLAGMSTDTQYFGPGTRLTVL.